The 26 T cell receptor beta chains reported below all come from one sample, sequenced in a study of blood T cell repertoires in COVID-19. Assay: immunoSEQ multiplex PCR; the TCRdb copy retains only in-frame clones and omits some. The table has 150,000 to 180,000 clones, about 80% seen once; the top ten hold 25% to 30%. Material: peripheral blood. The receptors derive from a woman aged 60-70 years with acute or convalescent COVID-19.

The rearrangement joins TRBV11-2 to TRBJ2-2; TRBD2 matches 14 bases. After removal of 4 bases from V and 5 bases from J, the junction contained 9 bases not matched to a gene. Germline loops: CDR1 SGHAT, CDR2 FQNNGV. This CDR3 has 18 residues. CDR3 protein: CASSSTRRLAGGTGELFF. The CDR3 bases are TGTGCCAGCAGCTCAACCCGCCGACTAGCGGGGGGGACCGGGGAGCTGTTTTTT.

This rearrangement joins TRBV14 to TRBJ1-2; TRBD1 might be the D (5 bases). Trimming left V 2 bases short and J 6 bases short, with 10 bases between. This CDR3 is built from 13 residues. Germline V CDR1 and CDR2: SGHDN, FVKESK. In DNA, the CDR3 is TGTGCCAGCAGCCAACCCGGGGGGAATGGCTACACCTTC. Protein sequence: CASSQPGGNGYTF.

The rearrangement links TRBV4-2 to TRBJ2-5; unclear D gene. The CDR3 has 12 residues. The germline V gene has CDR1 LGHNA and CDR2 YNFKEQ. The V end was cut by 0 bases, the J end by 6 bases, with 5 bases between. DNA for the CDR3: TGTGCCAGCAGCCAAGATATCCAGACCCAGTACTTC. This sequence encodes CASSQDIQTQYF.

This clone was detected only a few times. CDR3 sequence (DNA): TGTGCCGCCAGTAGGGGATCTGGCTACACCTTC. Residues: CAASRGSGYTF. This rearrangement joins TRBV12-3 or TRBV12-4 to TRBJ1-2; the D gene is possibly TRBD1 (5 bases). The CDR3 length is 11 residues. Trimming pared 11 bases from V and 7 bases from J, leaving 14 bases between.

The chain uses TRBV18 and TRBJ1-4, with 9 positions matching TRBD1. Unmatched junction bases numbered 3, after V lost 3 bases and J lost 7 bases. This CDR3 contains 14 residues. The germline V gene encodes CDR1 KGHSH and CDR2 LQKENI. CDR3 residues: CASSPGTGLEKLFF. The CDR3 region has the DNA TGTGCCAGCTCACCCGGGACAGGGCTTGAAAAACTGTTTTTT.

The table lists this clone with a few counts. The rearrangement joins TRBV9 to TRBJ2-1, with D perhaps matching TRBD1 (5 bases). Germline lookup yields CDR1 SGDLS and CDR2 YYNGEE. This CDR3 has 16 amino acids. V lost 1 base, J lost 7 bases, and 18 bases lay in between. In DNA, the CDR3 is TGTGCCAGCAGCGTAAGGGGAAAGGCTTTAGGGAATGAGCAGTTCTTC. It yields the protein CASSVRGKALGNEQFF.

The CDR3 region is CATSAPNYNEQFF. The CDR3 DNA is TGTGCCACCAGTGCCCCTAACTACAATGAGCAGTTCTTC. This chain uses TRBV24-1 with TRBJ2-1; D remains unclear. V lost 5 bases to trimming and J lost 3 bases, with 7 bases between them. Germline CDR1 reads KGHDR; CDR2 reads SFDVKD. The length of the CDR3 is 13 residues.

The CDR3 reads CASSLIQLYNEQFF. The CDR3 nucleotides read TGTGCCAGCAGCCTGATACAGCTCTACAATGAGCAGTTCTTC. The V call is TRBV7-9, the J call TRBJ2-1; D is unresolved. Germline V gene sequence: CDR1 SEHNR, CDR2 FQNEAQ (reference sequence). V was cut by 5 bases and J by 3 bases, with 11 bases left in between. The CDR3 has 14 residues.

The genes are TRBV24-1 and TRBJ2-3; 12 nucleotides line up with TRBD2. The CDR3 spans 14 residues. Germline V gene data show CDR1 as KGHDR and CDR2 as SFDVKD. V shed 4 bases and J 10 bases; nucleotides not matched to a gene: 5. This CDR3 reads CATSDNGLAGSQYF. DNA for the CDR3: TGTGCCACCAGTGACAACGGACTAGCGGGGTCGCAGTATTTT.

The chain links TRBV6-5 to TRBJ1-3; tentatively, D is TRBD1 (6 bases). Between the trimmed V and J ends, which lost 6 bases and 0 bases, there was a span of 9 bases. CDR1 and CDR2 (germline): MNHEY, SVGAGI. The CDR3 has 14 residues. The CDR3: CASRRQVSGNTIYF. The CDR3 DNA sequence: TGTGCCAGCAGGCGACAGGTCTCTGGAAACACCATATATTTT.

This rearrangement joins TRBV7-8 to TRBJ2-1, with a tentative D call TRBD1 (5 bases). Trimming removed 4 bases from V and 7 bases from J, with 23 bases in between. The CDR3 runs to 17 residues. Germline assignment: CDR1 SGHVS and CDR2 FQNEAQ. CDR3 amino acids: CASSSPGQAGARNEQFF. For the CDR3, the DNA is TGTGCCAGCAGCTCCCCAGGCCAGGCTGGGGCCAGGAATGAGCAGTTCTTC.

The chain combines TRBV27 with TRBJ2-1; 8 bases map to TRBD2. The trim removed 5 bases at V and 3 bases at J, leaving 6 bases unmatched. The CDR3 totals 15 residues. Germline assignment: CDR1 MNHEY and CDR2 SMNVEV (reference sequence). The CDR3 DNA reads TGTGCCAGCAGTAGCGGGGGACCTTACTACAATGAGCAGTTCTTC. Its translation is CASSSGGPYYNEQFF.

This chain joins TRBV19 and TRBJ1-5; no clear D gene. V gave up 7 bases and J gave up 0 bases, with 19 bases separating them. The CDR3 is 17 residues long. Germline loops: CDR1 LNHDA, CDR2 SQIVND (reference sequence). CDR3 DNA sequence: TGTGCCAGTAAACCCCTAAGAGCTGCTAATAGCAATCAGCCCCAGCATTTT. This codes for CASKPLRAANSNQPQHF.

The chain recombines TRBV6-5 with TRBJ1-1; the match to TRBD1 covers 8 bases. Germline CDR1 reads MNHEY; CDR2 reads SVGAGI. The V segment lost 4 bases and the J segment 4 bases; nucleotides outside the gene matches: 2. CDR3 length: 13 amino acids. CDR3 amino acids: CASSFQGATEAFF. The CDR3 DNA follows: TGTGCCAGCAGTTTTCAGGGGGCCACTGAAGCTTTCTTT.

The chain recombines TRBV3-1 (or the pseudogene TRBV3-2) with TRBJ1-1; tentatively, D is TRBD1 (5 bases). CDR1 is LGHDT and CDR2 is YNNKEL in the germline V gene (reference sequence). V lost 4 bases and J 4 bases, leaving 16 bases between the germline ends. This CDR3 contains 15 residues. As DNA, the CDR3 is TGTGCCAGCAGCCCCCGGGGTGGGGGGACCACTGAAGCTTTCTTT. This encodes CASSPRGGGTTEAFF.

The chain uses TRBV11-2 and TRBJ1-2; maybe TRBD1 (5 bases). Germline lookup yields CDR1 SGHAT and CDR2 FQNNGV. The CDR3 has 14 amino acids. V was shortened by 0 bases and J by 4 bases, with 9 bases between the two germline ends. The CDR3 DNA is TGTGCCAGCAGCTTAGAGGGGGGAGTCTATGGCTACACCTTC. It translates to CASSLEGGVYGYTF.

This clone was seen only once. The J gene is TRBJ1-1, the V gene TRBV25-1; D may be TRBD1 (5 bases). V lost 2 bases and J lost 3, with 10 bases in between. Germline assignment: CDR1 MGHDK and CDR2 SYGVNS. The CDR3 is 14 residues long. For the CDR3, the DNA is TGTGCCAGCAGTGAAAGCCGGGACTACACTGAAGCTTTCTTT. Residues: CASSESRDYTEAFF.

The rearrangement joins TRBV11-2 to TRBJ2-1; TRBD1 aligns across 8 bases. The CDR3 consists of 15 residues. V trimming: 5 bases; J trimming: 9 bases; junction bases outside the gene matches: 12. Germline V gene sequence: CDR1 SGHAT, CDR2 FQNNGV. In DNA, the CDR3 is TGTGCCAGCAGCCCGCGGACAGGGTCGCTGGGTGAGCAGTTCTTC. Its translation is CASSPRTGSLGEQFF.

The chain uses TRBV6-5 and TRBJ1-2; 7 bases are shared with TRBD1. From germline, CDR1 is MNHEY and CDR2 SVGAGI. Losses at the gene ends were 7 bases for V and 8 bases for J; bases not matched to a gene: 7. The CDR3 is 12 residues long. The DNA for the CDR3 is TGTGCCAGCAATGGACAGGTGGGAGGCTACACCTTC. This gives the protein CASNGQVGGYTF.

The V call is TRBV18, the J call TRBJ2-3; 7 bases are shared with TRBD1. Trimming took 0 bases from V and 6 from J; bases not matched to a gene: 12. Germline CDR1 and CDR2: KGHSH and LQKENI. CDR3 length: 17 amino acids. The CDR3 sequence: CASSPPVAGGYGDTQYF. CDR3 in DNA: TGTGCCAGCTCACCACCCGTGGCAGGGGGTTATGGGGATACGCAGTATTTT. Full variable domain (outside the CDR3, taken from reference TRBV18 and TRBJ2-3): NAGVMQNPRHLVRRRGQEARLRCSPMKGHSHVYWYRQLPEEGLKFMVYLQKENIIDESGMPKERFSAEFPKEGPSILRIQQVVRGDSAAYFCASSPPVAGGYGDTQYFGPGTRLTVL.

The chain links TRBV30 to TRBJ1-6; TRBD1 matches at 9 bases. The CDR3 runs 14 residues. Germline CDR1 is GTSNPN and CDR2 is SVGIG (reference sequence). The ends lost 2 bases at V and 7 bases at J; junction bases unmatched: 3. CDR3 in amino acids: CAWSKGTGNSPLHF. CDR3 DNA sequence: TGTGCCTGGAGTAAAGGGACAGGGAATTCACCCCTCCACTTT. The full variable domain, rest sourced from reference TRBV30 and TRBJ1-6, is SQTIHQWPATLVQPVGSPLSLECTVEGTSNPNLYWYRQAAGRGLQLLFYSVGIGQISSEVPQNLSASRPQDRQFILSSKKLLLSDSGFYLCAWSKGTGNSPLHFGNGTRLTVT.

This chain uses TRBV19 with TRBJ1-1; a possible D gene is TRBD1 (5 bases). The CDR3 totals 15 residues. Germline-derived CDR1 and CDR2 are LNHDA and SQIVND (reference sequence). V lost 4 bases, J lost 4 bases, and 16 bases lay in between. The CDR3 region is CASSTRRAGTTEAFF. CDR3 coding DNA: TGTGCCAGTAGTACGAGGAGGGCGGGGACCACTGAAGCTTTCTTT.

The genes are TRBV2 and TRBJ1-3; D not certain. Germline values: CDR1 SNHLY, CDR2 FYNNEI. With 3 bases removed from V and 7 bases from J, the gap between germline ends came to 10 bases. This CDR3 contains 13 residues. DNA of the CDR3: TGTGCCAGCAGTGATGTTGGGAGGAACACCATATATTTT. Translated, it gives CASSDVGRNTIYF. Based on the CDR3 plus reference TRBV2 and TRBJ1-3, the full variable domain is EPEVTQTPSHQVTQMGQEVILRCVPISNHLYFYWYRQILGQKVEFLVSFYNNEISEKSEIFDDQFSVERPDGSNFTLKIRSTKLEDSAMYFCASSDVGRNTIYFGEGSWLTVV.

The rearrangement uses TRBV5-8 and TRBJ2-5; a possible D gene is TRBD2 (5 bases). Germline assignment: CDR1 SGHTS and CDR2 YDEGEE. V was shortened by 2 bases and J by 5 bases, with 10 bases between the two germline ends. CDR3 length equals 13 residues. The CDR3 sequence: CASSFTRGETQYF. Here the CDR3 DNA reads TGTGCCAGCAGCTTTACTAGAGGGGAGACCCAGTACTTC.

This clone was seen a few times. Other DNA sequences within the sample encode an identical CDR3. The chain has TRBV18 and TRBJ1-2; D not resolved. Germline CDR1 and CDR2: KGHSH and LQKENI. Deletions cut 0 bases from V and 7 bases from J, with 6 bases between. The CDR3 totals 12 residues. CDR3: CASSPPGGGYTF. For the CDR3, the DNA is TGTGCCAGCTCACCACCGGGAGGTGGCTACACCTTC. Variable domain in full (rest from reference TRBV18 and TRBJ1-2): NAGVMQNPRHLVRRRGQEARLRCSPMKGHSHVYWYRQLPEEGLKFMVYLQKENIIDESGMPKERFSAEFPKEGPSILRIQQVVRGDSAAYFCASSPPGGGYTFGSGTRLTVV.

V and J are TRBV7-8 and TRBJ1-2; the D gene is possibly TRBD1 (5 bases). Germline V gives CDR1 SGHVS, CDR2 FQNEAQ. The CDR3 has 17 residues. V was pared by 4 bases and J by 5 bases, with 23 bases between. The CDR3 protein is CASSSSGAEGTGYGYTF. For the CDR3, the DNA is TGTGCCAGCAGCTCTAGCGGGGCGGAGGGGACTGGGTATGGCTACACCTTC.